This TCR beta chain was captured in a study of regulatory T cells in long-lasting Graves disease. Assembly of TCR beta libraries relied on iRepertoire HTBI primers together with Arm-PCR of CDR3 regions. TCRdb analysed the multiplex PCR reads with MiXCR anew, one entry per CDR3 protein. The sample has about 420,000 distinct CDR3 sequences; over 15% are singletons. Time point in this sample: newly diagnosed GD, antithyroid drugs for less than 3 months. PBMC-derived RNA was used for the TCR library. This clonotype has ten or more counts. The CDR3 has 16 amino acids. V lost 6 bases to trimming and J lost 0 bases; unmatched junction nucleotides: 6. The germline gives CDR1 SGHVS, CDR2 FQNEAQ. A further study also used this sample, focusing on T cells in Graves' hyperthyroidism and ophthalmopathy.

The source is a woman aged 18-35 years with Graves disease. The sample consisted of peripheral blood mononuclear cells (PBMCs), taken at new diagnosis, from a patient treated with antithyroid drugs. The J gene is TRBJ2-5, the V gene TRBV7-8; 11 nucleotides match TRBD1. CDR3 DNA: TGTGCCAGCAGGAGGGGACAGGGGGACAACCAAGAGACCCAGTACTTC. It specifies CASRRGQGDNQETQYF.